This TCR beta chain was retrieved from a study of blood T cell repertoires in COVID-19. Across the study: Acute-phase and convalescent COVID-19 samples originated in the United States, Italy and Spain. The analysed material was cDNA or gDNA that came from T cells, B-cell-depleted T cells, or PBMCs.

The CDR3 runs to 15 residues. Germline V CDR1 and CDR2: SNHLY, FYNNEI. V was pared by 3 bases and J by 5 bases, with 16 bases between. Original data processing: Amplification of reference gene primers was used by the study to estimate nucleated cell counts. Some clones are missing from TCRdb's copy, which holds only in-frame ones; the method was immunoSEQ multiplex PCR. V, J and clone size derive from that table, while D and trimming were established from the DNA sequence. This table has 250,000 or so clones, about 87% appearing once. The chain joins TRBV2 to TRBJ1-1; D possibly corresponds to TRBD1 (6 bases). The sample was peripheral blood. The source is a woman in her 40s who had recovered from COVID-19. CDR3 in amino acids: CASSDEGQGWTEAFF. The CDR3, as DNA: TGTGCCAGCAGTGATGAAGGTCAGGGGTGGACTGAAGCTTTCTTT.